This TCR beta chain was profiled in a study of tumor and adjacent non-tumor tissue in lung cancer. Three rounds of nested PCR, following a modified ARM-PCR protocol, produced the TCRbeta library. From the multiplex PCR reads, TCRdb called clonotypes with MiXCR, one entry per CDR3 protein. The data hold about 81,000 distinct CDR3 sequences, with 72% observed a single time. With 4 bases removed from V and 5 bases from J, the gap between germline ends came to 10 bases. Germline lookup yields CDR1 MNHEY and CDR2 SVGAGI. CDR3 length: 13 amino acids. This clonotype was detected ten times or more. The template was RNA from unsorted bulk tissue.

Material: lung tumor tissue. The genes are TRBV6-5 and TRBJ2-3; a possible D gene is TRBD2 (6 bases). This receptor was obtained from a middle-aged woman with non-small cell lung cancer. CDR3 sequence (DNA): TGTGCCAGCAGTTTGAGAGCGGGAGATACGCAGTATTTT. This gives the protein CASSLRAGDTQYF.